Listed here is a single T cell receptor (beta chain). The sample belongs to a study of OX40 agonist ivuxolimab in advanced cancers. Across the whole study: Dose-escalation patients suffered from hepatocellular carcinoma, melanoma, renal cell or head and neck cancer.

V shed 3 bases and J shed 0 bases, with 13 bases lying between them. Germline V CDR1 and CDR2: SGHRS, YFSETQ. The CDR3 covers 16 residues. Repertoires were generated with immunoSEQ multiplex PCR, while TCRdb's copy carries only in-frame clones and drops some. The sample holds tens of thousands of clones, around four fifths seen once. The sequencing used CD4+ or CD8+ T cells sorted from blood, collected in a trial of the OX40 agonist ivuxolimab. The receptor comes from an adult with an advanced solid tumor such as melanoma, head and neck, liver or kidney cancer. This chain connects TRBV5-1 to TRBJ2-4; either TRBD1 or TRBD2 may supply D (5 bases each). CDR3 sequence (DNA): TGCGCCAGCAGCTGGGGGTCGTCTATAGCCAAAAACATTCAGTACTTC. It is translated as CASSWGSSIAKNIQYF.